This T cell receptor (beta chain) was captured in a study of blood T cell repertoires in COVID-19 (dated by TCRdb to 2018 to 2021). About the study as a whole: Samples covering the acute and convalescent phases of COVID-19 were provided by collaborators in the United States, Italy and Spain. The prospective study material was composed of cDNA or gDNA derived from T cells, B-cell-depleted T cells, or PBMCs. The dataset comprised deeply sampled blood TCRbeta repertoires from subjects exposed to, actively infected with, or recovered from COVID-19. A freely available public database, intended as a resource for researchers studying the immune response to SARS-CoV-2, is where the repertoires were released. Samples were obtained from the ongoing ImmuneRACE study (first 160 participants) and from about 1,300 subjects provided by 6 global collaborators. The sample metadata nearly always contained a de-identified subject ID, COVID-19 status, age in years and sex. HLA class I and class II types, where available, came from metadata supplied by the sample provider rather than from assay-based typing. The full study reports these points: The quantity of clinical and demographic metadata differed by source and by participant and was supplied without curation.

TCRbeta CDR3 regions were amplified from genomic DNA using the immunoSEQ Assay, a bias-controlled multiplex PCR. The study's own analysis went as follows. Nucleated cell counts per sample were estimated from amplification of reference gene primers within the assay. To quantify the absolute abundance of each unique TCRbeta CDR3 rearrangement, sequence reads were collapsed and filtered. Productive Simpson clonality was computed per sample as the square root of Simpson's diversity index over productive rearrangements. The table comes from immuneACCESS by way of TCRdb, which keeps in-frame sequences with V and J called. Part of the clones is missing from these tables; in studies checked, under half for an unresolved V gene and the rest for unknown reasons. That table is the source of V, J and clone size, and D and trimming were worked out from the DNA. Counted in this sample were around 33,000 clones; 77% of them appeared once. Roughly 17% of the sample is in the top ten clones.

There are a few counts of this clone. Its specific antigen is unknown. It has no much larger one-base neighbor in the sample; base qualities were not kept. Collaborating institutions collected whole blood in K2EDTA tubes following their own protocols. For TCRbeta analysis, collaborators shipped samples as frozen whole blood, isolated PBMCs, or DNA extracted from either of those sample types. Reading from cysteine to phenylalanine, the CDR3 counts 14 amino acids. The DNA shown is the 42-base CDR3, in frame from base 1. The germline V end is reduced by 6 bases and the J end by 0 bases; junction bases left unmatched: 5. CDR1 and CDR2 (SNHLY, FYNNEI) derive from the germline V gene.

The receptor chain draws on TRBV2 and TRBJ2-7, with 7 middle bases fitting TRBD2. The sample consisted of peripheral blood. The clonotype comes from a human donor in a cohort sampled during active COVID-19. The CDR3 region has the sequence CASRDRTSSYEQYF. DNA sequence: TGTGCCAGCAGGGATAGGACTAGCTCCTACGAGCAGTACTTC.